The following is a TCR beta chain sequence with its context. What it binds is not known. The data stem from a study of CD8+CD57+ T cells in acquired aplastic anemia. The patients chosen for sequencing had shown expansion of CD8+CD57+ cells (detected by flow cytometry). A severe acquired aplastic anemia diagnosis applied to all patients. CDR3 size: 14 residues. CDR1 is SNHLY and CDR2 is FYNNEI in the germline V gene. The V end was cut by 6 bases, the J end by 6 bases, with 16 bases between. Template material for TCR beta VDJ and CDR3 profiling consisted of genomic DNA. TCRdb recomputed calls from the reads with MiXCR, one row per CDR3 protein. The sample carries 260,000 or so distinct CDR3 sequences, around 46% recorded once. Whole-study findings and limits: There were twenty-nine CD8+ CDR3 sequences that occurred in both patients and controls.

The sample taken for sequencing was sorted CD4+, CD8+, or CD8+CD57+ T cells (not recorded which) from PBMCs. The chain links TRBV2 to TRBJ2-3; tentatively, D is TRBD1 or TRBD2 (5 bases each). The sequence was collected from a human donor with aplastic anemia. The CDR3 loop reads CASRPGRATDTQYF. The CDR3 DNA is TGTGCCAGCAGGCCGGGACGAGCCACCGATACGCAGTATTTT.